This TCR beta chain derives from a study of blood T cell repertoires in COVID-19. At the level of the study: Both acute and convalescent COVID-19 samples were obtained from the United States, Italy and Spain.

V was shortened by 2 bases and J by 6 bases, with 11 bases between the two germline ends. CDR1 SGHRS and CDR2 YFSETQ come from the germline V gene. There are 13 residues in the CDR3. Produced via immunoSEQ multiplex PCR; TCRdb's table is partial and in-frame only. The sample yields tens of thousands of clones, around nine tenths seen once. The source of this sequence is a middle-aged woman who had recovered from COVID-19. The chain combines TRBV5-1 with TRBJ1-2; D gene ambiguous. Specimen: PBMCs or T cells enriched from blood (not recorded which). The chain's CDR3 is CASSLEGRNGYTF. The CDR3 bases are TGCGCCAGCAGCTTAGAAGGGAGAAATGGCTACACCTTC.